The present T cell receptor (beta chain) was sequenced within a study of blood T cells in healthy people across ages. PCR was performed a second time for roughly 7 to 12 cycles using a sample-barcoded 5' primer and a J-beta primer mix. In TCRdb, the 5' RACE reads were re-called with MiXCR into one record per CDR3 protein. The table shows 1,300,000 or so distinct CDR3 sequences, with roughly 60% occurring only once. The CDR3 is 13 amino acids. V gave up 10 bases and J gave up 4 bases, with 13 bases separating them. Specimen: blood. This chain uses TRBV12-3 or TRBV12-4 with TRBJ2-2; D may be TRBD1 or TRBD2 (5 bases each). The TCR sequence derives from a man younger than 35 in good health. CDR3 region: CATQWGSTGELFF. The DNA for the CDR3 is TGTGCCACCCAATGGGGGAGCACCGGGGAGCTGTTTTTT.